This is a list of T cell receptor beta chains from one sample in a study of technical replicates of blood from a handful of donors. Measured with immunoSEQ multiplex PCR; TCRdb has only the in-frame clones, and not every one. The sample shows around 80,000 clones, 90% to 95% of them seen only once. The sequencing sample was made of T cells isolated from PBMCs. These receptors all stem from a human donor in good health. The CDR3 runs from the conserved cysteine through the conserved F or W. The D gene is left open where the match is weak. Size is stated for part of the rows, as once, few or many counts, or as a class when the clone is expanded.

d_gene,v_gene,j_gene,len,abundance,CDR3nt,CDR3aa
-,TRBV18,TRBJ2-7,15,-,TGTGCCAGCTCACCAGGGGCCGGATTCGACTACGAGCAGTACTTC,CASSPGAGFDYEQYF
-,TRBV19,TRBJ2-3,15,-,TGTGCCAGTAGCGCAAGTGTGGCGGCAACAGATACGCAGTATTTT,CASSASVAATDTQYF
-,TRBV6-1,TRBJ2-7,12,once,TGTGCCAGCAGTTTTCAGGGGTACGAGCAGTACTTC,CASSFQGYEQYF
-,TRBV4-1,TRBJ1-3,16,-,TGCGCCAGCAGTCTATATTTCACGAACTCTGGAAACACCATATATTTT,CASSLYFTNSGNTIYF
TRBD1,TRBV2,TRBJ1-4,12,-,TGTGCCAGCAGTGGGACAGGGGAAAAACTGTTTTTT,CASSGTGEKLFF
-,TRBV11-3,TRBJ2-7,16,-,TGTGCCAGCAGCTCCCGGCAGACAAACAACCCTTACGAGCAGTACTTC,CASSSRQTNNPYEQYF
-,TRBV9,TRBJ1-6,15,few,TGTGCCAGCAGCGTAGATCTCAGGTCAAATTCACCCCTCCACTTT,CASSVDLRSNSPLHF
TRBD2,TRBV18,TRBJ2-1,15,once,TGTGCCAGCTCATCAGACTCTGGGGGGGACAATGAGCAGTTCTTC,CASSSDSGGDNEQFF
-,TRBV7-8,TRBJ1-5,16,-,TGTGCCAGCAGCTTAGGGCGGACTCTCCCCAATCAGCCCCAGCATTTT,CASSLGRTLPNQPQHF
-,TRBV28,TRBJ2-1,15,-,TGTGCCAGCAGTTTAGGAGCTCAAGGCTACAATGAGCAGTTCTTC,CASSLGAQGYNEQFF
-,TRBV21-1,TRBJ1-2,18,-,TGTGCCAGCATCCTTACGAATCCCACAGGGTCCCCGAACTATGGCTACACCTTC,CASILTNPTGSPNYGYTF
TRBD1,TRBV27,TRBJ1-5,17,-,TGTGCCAGCAGCCCGCGGACAGGGTTTAAGAGCAATCAGCCCCAGCATTTT,CASSPRTGFKSNQPQHF
TRBD1,TRBV2,TRBJ2-1,15,-,TGTGCCAGCCGCGCCGGACAGGGGGCCTACAATGAGCAGTTCTTC,CASRAGQGAYNEQFF